The 16 T cell receptor beta chains given below trace back to one sample, sequenced in a study of control samples from healthy donors and cancer patients. Only in-frame clones appear in the TCRdb table, and some are missing; sequencing was by immunoSEQ multiplex PCR. The profile shows 120,000 to 150,000 clones, about 90% of them singletons. Material for sequencing was blood. These receptors originate from a man between 18 and 29 years old in good health.

V is TRBV2 and J is TRBJ2-2; D gene unclear. Trimming removed 1 base from V and 4 bases from J, with 7 bases in between. The CDR3 has 14 amino acids. Germline V gene lookup returns CDR1 SNHLY and CDR2 FYNNEI. The CDR3 sequence is CASSEESTTGELFF. The CDR3 DNA reads TGTGCCAGCAGTGAAGAGAGTACCACCGGGGAGCTGTTTTTT.

The chain employs TRBV18 and TRBJ1-6; D is perhaps TRBD1 (6 bases). With 2 bases removed from V and 8 bases from J, the gap between germline ends came to 10 bases. Germline loops: CDR1 KGHSH, CDR2 LQKENI. CDR3 length: 14 residues. CDR3: CASSPVQGDSPLHF. CDR3 bases: TGTGCCAGCTCACCAGTACAGGGTGATTCACCCCTCCACTTT.

CDR3 in amino acids: CASSTETGATNEKLFF. As DNA, the CDR3 is TGTGCCAGCAGCACCGAAACAGGGGCAACTAATGAAAAACTGTTTTTT. The V gene is TRBV7-2, the J gene TRBJ1-4; 7 bases agree with TRBD1. CDR3 length: 16 residues. V lost 5 bases and J lost 0; bases outside the gene matches: 6. Germline V CDR1 and CDR2: SGHTA, FQGNSA.

The rearrangement uses TRBV3-1 (or the pseudogene TRBV3-2) and TRBJ2-5; D uncertain. Germline V lookup: CDR1 LGHDT, CDR2 YNNKEL (reference sequence). The ends were cut back, 1 base at V and 5 bases at J, with 14 bases in the middle. The CDR3 extends over 15 amino acids. In DNA form, the CDR3 reads TGTGCCAGCAGCCAAGTGATTAGCTCAGCGGAGACCCAGTACTTC. Amino acids: CASSQVISSAETQYF.

This chain links TRBV9 with TRBJ1-6; D call uncertain. Trimming took 4 bases from V and 10 from J, leaving 18 bases between them. The CDR3 is 15 residues long. Per germline, CDR1 SGDLS and CDR2 YYNGEE. DNA for the CDR3: TGTGCCAGCAGCAAAGGAGGACTAGATGGCTCACCCCTCCACTTT. Translated, it gives CASSKGGLDGSPLHF. Complete variable domain (other parts from reference TRBV9 and TRBJ1-6): DSGVTQTPKHLITATGQRVTLRCSPRSGDLSVYWYQQSLDQGLQFLIQYYNGEERAKGNILERFSAQQFPDLHSELNLSSLELGDSALYFCASSKGGLDGSPLHFGNGTRLTVT.

The chain has TRBV29-1 and TRBJ1-5; tentative D call: TRBD1 (5 bases). Germline V gene data show CDR1 as SQVTM and CDR2 as ANQGSEA. V was shortened by 4 bases and J by 1 base, with 8 bases between the two germline ends. The CDR3 length is 13 residues. DNA for the CDR3: TGCAGCGTTGGTTGGGACAGCAATCAGCCCCAGCATTTT. It is translated as CSVGWDSNQPQHF.

J is TRBJ1-2 and V is TRBV7-2; a weak D match, TRBD1 (5 bases). Deletions cut 5 bases from V and 2 bases from J, with 9 bases between. The CDR3 is 13 amino acids. From germline, CDR1 is SGHTA and CDR2 FQGNSA. The CDR3 region has the DNA TGTGCCAGCAGCGGTCAGGGCAACTATGGCTACACCTTC. As protein: CASSGQGNYGYTF.

This CDR3 is CASSRTGTGTYGYTF. Written as DNA, the CDR3 is TGTGCCAGCTCACGGACCGGGACAGGCACCTATGGCTACACCTTC. The chain recombines TRBV18 with TRBJ1-2; 8 bases line up with TRBD1. Germline CDR1 is KGHSH and CDR2 is LQKENI. Trimming at V came to 4 bases and at J to 4 bases, leaving 8 bases not matched to a gene. The length of the CDR3 is 15 residues.

This clone was recorded a few times. The genes are TRBV7-9 and TRBJ1-2; no reliable D call. CDR1 and CDR2 from the germline V gene are SEHNR and FQNEAQ (reference sequence). The CDR3 has 13 residues. V lost 5 bases, J lost 3 bases, and 10 bases lay in between. The DNA for the CDR3 is TGTGCCAGCAGCCTCCCGGTAGACTATGGCTACACCTTC. Its protein product is CASSLPVDYGYTF.

The chain is built from TRBV19 and TRBJ1-5; 10 nucleotides align to TRBD1. V trimming: 2 bases; J trimming: 4 bases; junction bases outside the gene matches: 2. CDR3 length: 15 residues. From germline, CDR1 is LNHDA and CDR2 SQIVND (reference sequence). CDR3 region: CASSIWGQGNQPQHF. The CDR3 bases are TGTGCCAGTAGTATATGGGGACAGGGGAATCAGCCCCAGCATTTT.

This chain uses TRBV6-6 with TRBJ1-2, with D possibly matching TRBD1 (6 bases). Germline CDR1 reads MNHNY; CDR2 reads SVGAGI (reference sequence). CDR3 size: 12 residues. V was pared by 6 bases and J by 6 bases, with 11 bases between. The CDR3 DNA follows: TGTGCCAGCAGACCACAGGGTCATGGCTACACCTTC. It encodes CASRPQGHGYTF.

The V call is TRBV2, the J call TRBJ2-3; D might be TRBD2 (6 bases). Trimming removed 4 bases from V and 2 bases from J, with 13 bases in between. This CDR3 region has 15 residues. Germline V gives CDR1 SNHLY, CDR2 FYNNEI. DNA for the CDR3: TGTGCCAGCAGTGTTTTCGGCGGGGACACAGATACGCAGTATTTT. This encodes CASSVFGGDTDTQYF. The complete variable domain, with remaining parts taken from reference TRBV2 and TRBJ2-3, reads EPEVTQTPSHQVTQMGQEVILRCVPISNHLYFYWYRQILGQKVEFLVSFYNNEISEKSEIFDDQFSVERPDGSNFTLKIRSTKLEDSAMYFCASSVFGGDTDTQYFGPGTRLTVL.

V is TRBV7-2 and J is TRBJ2-3; 11 nucleotides match TRBD2. This CDR3 comprises 15 residues. Trimming removed 5 bases from V and 4 bases from J; junction bases left unmatched: 5. Germline V lookup: CDR1 SGHTA, CDR2 FQGNSA. CDR3: CASSQLAGGADTQYF. The CDR3 nucleotides read TGTGCCAGCAGCCAATTAGCGGGGGGGGCAGATACGCAGTATTTT. The full variable domain, rest sourced from reference TRBV7-2 and TRBJ2-3, is GAGVSQSPSNKVTEKGKDVELRCDPISGHTALYWYRQSLGQGLEFLIYFQGNSAPDKSGLPSDRFSAERTGGSVSTLTIQRTQQEDSAVYLCASSQLAGGADTQYFGPGTRLTVL.

The genes are TRBV9 and TRBJ2-5; TRBD2 is a possible D gene (7 bases). This CDR3 has 17 residues. Germline CDR1 is SGDLS and CDR2 is YYNGEE. V lost 3 bases to trimming and J lost 7 bases, with 25 bases between them. The CDR3 sequence: CASSAQRGQPEGGTQYF. The CDR3 DNA is TGTGCCAGCAGCGCCCAGCGGGGTCAACCTGAAGGGGGGACCCAGTACTTC.

The J gene is TRBJ2-5, the V gene TRBV11-1, with 8 positions matching TRBD1. V dropped 4 bases and J dropped 1; count of bases not matched to a gene: 5. Germline CDR1 and CDR2: SGHAT and FQDESV (reference sequence). CDR3 size: 15 residues. The CDR3 loop reads CASSYVQGVQETQYF. The CDR3, as DNA: TGTGCCAGCAGCTACGTACAGGGGGTCCAAGAGACCCAGTACTTC.

The chain combines TRBV6-5 with TRBJ2-5; possibly TRBD1 or TRBD2 for D (5 bases each). V was clipped by 0 bases and J by 2 bases, with 10 bases between them. Germline V gene data show CDR1 as MNHEY and CDR2 as SVGAGI. This CDR3 has 15 residues. The CDR3 region has the DNA TGTGCCAGCAGTTACTCGAGGGGACGGCAAGAGACCCAGTACTTC. It yields the protein CASSYSRGRQETQYF.